These 29 T cell receptor beta chains were all obtained from the same sample, sequenced in a study of blood T cell repertoires in COVID-19. Profiled with immunoSEQ multiplex PCR; TCRdb holds only in-frame clones, not every one. The table has under 45,000 clones, around 84% seen once. Sequencing input: peripheral blood. Receptors were obtained from a human donor in a cohort sampled during active COVID-19.

The rearrangement joins TRBV19 to TRBJ2-7; TRBD1 aligns across 11 bases. The V segment lost 4 bases and the J segment 2 bases; nucleotides outside the gene matches: 7. The CDR3 has 16 amino acids. Looked up from germline, CDR1 is LNHDA and CDR2 is SQIVND (reference sequence). CDR3 amino acids: CASSTHPGQGAYEQYF. In DNA form, the CDR3 reads TGTGCCAGTAGTACTCATCCGGGACAGGGGGCCTACGAGCAGTACTTC.

This clone was seen just once. The V call is TRBV2, the J call TRBJ2-5, with 7 bases aligning to TRBD2. Unmatched junction bases numbered 8, after V lost 8 bases and J lost 5 bases. Germline V gives CDR1 SNHLY, CDR2 FYNNEI. The CDR3 has 13 residues. CDR3 nucleotides: TGTGCCAGCCGGCGAAGCGGGGTCGAGACCCAGTACTTC. Protein sequence: CASRRSGVETQYF.

The sample holds one count of this clone. The chain combines TRBV6-5 with TRBJ2-2; 7 bases align to TRBD1. Trimming took 2 bases from V and 6 from J; bases not matched to a gene: 6. Germline V gene lookup returns CDR1 MNHEY and CDR2 SVGAGI. The CDR3 length is 15 residues. CDR3 nucleotides: TGTGCCAGCAGTTACGGCACAGGGGCCGCCGGGGAGCTGTTTTTT. Its translation: CASSYGTGAAGELFF.

This chain joins TRBV19 and TRBJ2-4; the D gene is possibly TRBD2 (6 bases). Germline CDR1 LNHDA, CDR2 SQIVND (reference sequence). Trimming took 2 bases from V and 9 from J, leaving 23 bases between them. This CDR3 region has 17 residues. CDR3 in amino acids: CASSISPTGVTGGIQYF. Here the CDR3 DNA reads TGTGCCAGTAGTATATCCCCAACGGGGGTAACCGGTGGCATTCAGTACTTC. The full variable domain, completed using reference TRBV19 and TRBJ2-4, is DGGITQSPKYLFRKEGQNVTLSCEQNLNHDAMYWYRQDPGQGLRLIYYSQIVNDFQKGDIAEGYSVSREKKESFPLTVTSAQKNPTAFYLCASSISPTGVTGGIQYFGAGTRLSVL.

This chain links TRBV1 with TRBJ2-7; no DNA check was done on the table's D call, TRBD1. TRBV1 counts as a pseudogene. CDR3 length: 18 residues. The CDR3 sequence is CTSSQQNRGPARTYEQYV. Written as DNA, the CDR3 is TGCACCAGCAGCCAACAAAACAGGGGTCCAGCGAGGACATACGAGCAGTACGTC.

The V and J genes are TRBV5-1 and TRBJ2-7, with 11 positions matching TRBD1. Looked up from germline, CDR1 is SGHRS and CDR2 is YFSETQ. The J segment lost 9 bases and the V segment lost 4 bases, leaving 9 bases of the junction unmatched. This CDR3 contains 14 residues. This chain's CDR3 is CASSKDSGTGGQYV. In nucleotides, the CDR3 is TGCGCCAGCAGCAAAGACTCCGGGACAGGGGGGCAGTACGTC.

This sequence joins TRBV4-1 and TRBJ1-2, with a weak D call TRBD1 (5 bases). In germline, CDR1 is MGHRA, CDR2 YSYEKL. With 1 base removed from V and 6 bases from J, the gap between germline ends came to 15 bases. The CDR3 totals 15 residues. CDR3 sequence reads: CASSQVFAQGHGYTF. DNA for the CDR3: TGCGCCAGCAGCCAAGTATTCGCGCAGGGTCATGGCTACACCTTC.

The gene calls are TRBV9 and TRBJ1-5, with 9 positions matching TRBD1. CDR3 length: 14 amino acids. V was pared by 10 bases and J by 3 bases, with 8 bases of the junction left unmatched. Per the germline V gene, CDR1 is SGDLS and CDR2 is YYNGEE. The CDR3 coding sequence is TGTGCCCTACGGACAGGGGAACACAATCAGCCCCAGCATTTT. It codes for CALRTGEHNQPQHF.

The chain recombines TRBV2 with TRBJ2-7, with 9 bases fitting TRBD2. Germline V gives CDR1 SNHLY, CDR2 FYNNEI. This CDR3 has 14 residues. The ends lost 7 bases at V and 7 bases at J; junction bases unmatched: 11. This CDR3 is CASTRAGGRGEQYF. For the CDR3, the DNA is TGTGCCAGCACAAGAGCGGGGGGCCGTGGTGAGCAGTACTTC.

V gene TRBV28 combines with J gene TRBJ2-1; D unclear. CDR3 size: 14 residues. V was shortened by 2 bases and J by 0 bases, with 5 bases between the two germline ends. CDR1 is MDHEN, CDR2 SYDVKM, per germline. This chain's CDR3 is CASSLRDSYNEQFF. The CDR3 nucleotides are TGTGCCAGCAGTTTAAGAGACTCCTACAATGAGCAGTTCTTC.

This clone occurred once. This chain links TRBV11-2 with TRBJ1-4, with a possible D match to TRBD1 (5 bases). The CDR3 contains 16 residues. V was cut by 1 base and J by 8 bases, with 17 bases left in between. Germline CDR1 SGHAT, CDR2 FQNNGV. The CDR3 is CASSLGGTLSREKLFF. CDR3 DNA: TGTGCCAGCAGCTTAGGTGGGACTCTCTCTCGGGAAAAACTGTTTTTT.

This rearrangement joins TRBV10-3 to TRBJ2-7, with TRBD2 matching over 11 bases. With 4 bases clipped from V and 1 base from J, the junction kept 3 bases outside the gene matches. Germline V gene data show CDR1 as ENHRY and CDR2 as SYGVKD. There are 15 residues in the CDR3. The CDR3 here is CAISALAGGSYEQYV. The CDR3 coding sequence is TGTGCCATCAGTGCGCTAGCGGGGGGATCCTACGAGCAGTACGTC.

A remark on this clone: This may arise from a read error, as a much more abundant clone is one base away. This sample includes further DNA sequences coding for the same CDR3. The chain recombines TRBV19 with TRBJ2-1; D perhaps matches TRBD1 (5 bases). The CDR3 length is 13 residues. The germline V gene encodes CDR1 LNHDA and CDR2 SQIVND (reference sequence). The CDR3 loop is CASKLREHNEQFF. The CDR3 region has the DNA TGTGCCAGTAAACTCAGGGAACACAATGAGCAATTCTTC.

V gene TRBV7-8 combines with J gene TRBJ1-6; the match to TRBD1 covers 9 bases. Trimming cost V 3 bases and J 7 bases; bases outside gene matches: 7. CDR1 and CDR2 from the germline V gene are SGHVS and FQNEAQ. This CDR3 region has 16 residues. CDR3 sequence reads: CASSFDRGIQNSPLHF. In DNA form, the CDR3 reads TGTGCCAGCAGCTTCGACAGGGGGATCCAAAATTCACCCCTCCACTTT. The entire variable domain, with the rest obtained from reference TRBV7-8 and TRBJ1-6, is as follows: GAGVSQSPRYKVAKRGQDVALRCDPISGHVSLFWYQQALGQGPEFLTYFQNEAQLDKSGLPSDRFFAERPEGSVSTLKIQRTQQEDSAVYLCASSFDRGIQNSPLHFGNGTRLTVT.

CDR3 DNA sequence: TGTGCCAGTATTAGCACATCTGGGGCCAACGTCCTGACTTTC. Its translation: CASISTSGANVLTF. The gene calls are TRBV19 and TRBJ2-6; unclear D gene. The CDR3 covers 14 residues. V was clipped by 7 bases and J by 1 base, with 8 bases between them. CDR1 is LNHDA, CDR2 SQIVND, per germline (reference sequence).

This clone was seen more than once but under ten times. J is TRBJ1-5 and V is TRBV6-6; 10 bases line up with TRBD1. The CDR3 contains 14 residues. CDR1 and CDR2 from the germline V gene are MNHNY and SVGAGI (reference sequence). Trimming removed 5 bases from V and 6 bases from J; junction bases left unmatched: 4. In DNA, the CDR3 is TGTGCCAGCAGTAACGACAGGGGGCCTCAGCCCCAGCATTTT. Protein product: CASSNDRGPQPQHF.

The chain couples TRBV6-6 to TRBJ2-3, with 9 nucleotides matching TRBD2. With V trimmed by 6 bases and J by 5 bases, 12 bases remained unmatched. Germline lookup yields CDR1 MNHNY and CDR2 SVGAGI (reference sequence). There are 16 residues in the CDR3. CDR3 nucleotides: TGTGCCAGCAGAGACCTCCGCGGGGGGGTGGGAGATACGCAGTATTTT. It specifies CASRDLRGGVGDTQYF.

The rearrangement joins TRBV19 to TRBJ1-1; the D gene is possibly TRBD1 (5 bases). The CDR3 has 16 residues. The V end lost 4 bases, the J end lost 0 bases, and 15 bases lay between the germline ends. The germline V gene encodes CDR1 LNHDA and CDR2 SQIVND (reference sequence). CDR3 region: CASSNPWGGLNTEAFF. Here the CDR3 DNA reads TGTGCCAGTAGTAATCCCTGGGGGGGATTGAACACTGAAGCTTTCTTT.

This chain joins TRBV27 and TRBJ1-6; no clear D gene. The ends were cut back, 4 bases at V and 3 bases at J, with 7 bases in the middle. Germline V gene lookup returns CDR1 MNHEY and CDR2 SMNVEV (reference sequence). The CDR3 is made up of 14 amino acids. The CDR3 protein is CASSYRNYNSPLHF. The CDR3 coding sequence is TGTGCCAGCAGTTATCGTAACTATAATTCACCCCTCCACTTT.

This chain links TRBV24-1 with TRBJ2-1; TRBD2 aligns across 8 bases. The V gene's germline CDR1 is KGHDR and CDR2 SFDVKD. The V segment lost 7 bases and the J segment 9 bases; nucleotides outside the gene matches: 4. The CDR3 is 12 residues long. The CDR3 loop reads CATSGGDPEQFF. The CDR3 coding sequence is TGTGCCACCAGCGGGGGGGACCCTGAGCAGTTCTTC.

V gene TRBV5-1 combines with J gene TRBJ2-5; D may be TRBD2 (7 bases). CDR1 SGHRS and CDR2 YFSETQ come from the germline V gene. The CDR3 runs to 15 residues. V gave up 4 bases and J gave up 4 bases, with 17 bases separating them. This CDR3 reads CASSPGGGAAETQYF. In DNA form, the CDR3 reads TGCGCCAGCAGCCCCGGAGGGGGGGCGGCAGAGACCCAGTACTTC.

The chain carries TRBV6-2 or TRBV6-3 and TRBJ1-6, with TRBD1 matching 7 bases. CDR1 and CDR2 from the germline V gene are MNHEY and SVGEGT. After removal of 6 bases from V and 9 bases from J, the junction contained 14 bases not matched to a gene. The CDR3 extends over 16 amino acids. As DNA, the CDR3 is TGTGCCAGCAGCCAAATAAGACAGGGTGTCCTTTCACCCCTCCACTTT. This encodes CASSQIRQGVLSPLHF.

The chain employs TRBV7-8 and TRBJ2-2; TRBD2 might be the D (8 bases). Germline V gives CDR1 SGHVS, CDR2 FQNEAQ. V gave up 4 bases and J gave up 4 bases, with 16 bases separating them. This CDR3 is 16 amino acids long. In DNA, the CDR3 is TGTGCCAGCAGCTGGGACAGCGGGGGAGGCACCGGGGAGCTGTTTTTT. Translation gives CASSWDSGGGTGELFF.

The chain uses TRBV19 and TRBJ1-2, with D possibly matching TRBD1 (6 bases). V shed 6 bases and J shed 4 bases, with 24 bases lying between them. This CDR3 spans 17 amino acids. Germline lookup yields CDR1 LNHDA and CDR2 SQIVND (reference sequence). The CDR3 DNA reads as TGTGCCAGTAGGCCAGGGGTCAGGTGGGGCACTAGCTATGGCTACACCTTC. This codes for CASRPGVRWGTSYGYTF.

The chain recombines TRBV30 with TRBJ1-2; weak D call: TRBD1 (5 bases). The CDR3 length is 12 residues. V was shortened by 4 bases and J by 4 bases, with 10 bases between the two germline ends. The germline CDR1 and CDR2 sequences are GTSNPN and SVGIG (reference sequence). CDR3 sequence: CAWTDTPYGYTF. Written as DNA, the CDR3 is TGTGCCTGGACGGACACCCCCTATGGCTACACCTTC.

The V gene is TRBV3-1 (or the pseudogene TRBV3-2), the J gene TRBJ2-3; 12 bases match TRBD2. The CDR3 runs 15 residues. From germline, CDR1 is LGHDT and CDR2 YNNKEL (reference sequence). With V trimmed by 1 base and J by 6 bases, 2 bases remained unmatched. The CDR3 protein is CASSQGTSGADTQYF. The CDR3 coding sequence is TGTGCCAGCAGCCAAGGGACTAGCGGGGCGGATACGCAGTATTTT.

This sequence joins TRBV4-2 and TRBJ1-5; no clear D gene. Trimming removed 0 bases at V and 3 bases at J, with 12 bases between. Germline V gives CDR1 LGHNA, CDR2 YNFKEQ. The CDR3 contains 16 residues. CDR3 nucleotide sequence: TGTGCCAGCAGCCAAGATCAGACATCGGCCAATCAGCCCCAGCATTTT. Amino acids: CASSQDQTSANQPQHF.

J is TRBJ2-3 and V is TRBV24-1, with 11 bases matching TRBD2. This CDR3 region has 17 residues. Germline loops: CDR1 KGHDR, CDR2 SFDVKD. V trimming: 5 bases; J trimming: 0 bases; junction bases outside the gene matches: 6. The CDR3 is CATSAQLAGVSTDTQYF. The CDR3 DNA reads as TGTGCCACCAGTGCCCAACTAGCGGGGGTTAGCACAGATACGCAGTATTTT.

The rearrangement uses TRBV11-2 and TRBJ2-1; 14 nucleotides agree with TRBD2. CDR3 size: 18 residues. CDR1 is SGHAT and CDR2 is FQNNGV in the germline V gene. The V gene end was trimmed by 4 bases and the J gene end by 4 bases; junction bases not matched to a gene: 9. Written as DNA, the CDR3 is TGTGCCAGCAGCTCACCCCCCCGACTAGCGGGGGGGTACAATGAGCAGTTCTTC. It codes for CASSSPPRLAGGYNEQFF. Based on the CDR3 plus reference TRBV11-2 and TRBJ2-1, the full variable domain is EAGVAQSPRYKIIEKRQSVAFWCNPISGHATLYWYQQILGQGPKLLIQFQNNGVVDDSQLPKDRFSAERLKGVDSTLKIQPAKLEDSAVYLCASSSPPRLAGGYNEQFFGPGTRLTVL.